The sample holds a few counts of the clone carrying this T cell receptor beta chain. Its target is unknown. This record comes from a study of human T cells and chemical hapten exposure. General observations from the study: A positive correlation with patch test score was found for PT1 expanded TCR counts.

Time point indicated: patch test 1, 2 weeks after DPC sensitization. Treatment of the sample: therapeutic diphenylcyclopropenone sensitization with weekly scalp DPC. V was trimmed by 5 bases and J by 1 base, leaving 14 bases between them. Germline V gene sequence: CDR1 LGHDT, CDR2 YNNKEL (reference sequence). The CDR3 has 15 residues. From the RACE reads, TCRdb called clonotypes with MiXCR, one entry per CDR3 protein. Counted here are roughly 200,000 distinct CDR3 sequences, around 24% occurring once; the ten biggest clones make up under 7.5%. The sequence was obtained from a woman between 45 and 65 years old with alopecia areata. Some clones in this sample may be carry-over from other donors' samples. The gene calls are TRBV3-1 and TRBJ1-1; no definite D call. Sample: whole blood, taken in connection with sensitization to the hapten diphenylcyclopropenone (DPC). CDR3 coding DNA: TGTGCCAGCAGCTCGGCTGCGCGGGCGAACACTGAAGCTTTCTTT. Translating gives CASSSAARANTEAFF.